This T cell receptor beta chain was obtained from a study of cytomegalovirus exposure and HLA in healthy donors. Whole-study context: HLA-typed donors were the source of about 85 million unique TCRs held in an early data release. Study observations and caveats: In a later analysis, the majority of CMV-associated beta chains seemingly showed HLA restriction.

Germline V gene lookup returns CDR1 SGHDT and CDR2 YYEEEE. Trimming left V 0 bases short and J 7 bases short, with 5 bases between. The CDR3 spans 12 residues. 60 Vbeta and 13 Jbeta primers were used in PCR. TCRdb keeps only in-frame clones here, not all; method: immunoSEQ multiplex PCR. This table holds 130,000 to 150,000 clones, 79% found once. Points on this clone: The antigen is undetermined.

The sample comprised PBMCs. This TCR was sampled from a man in his late teens or twenties in good health and CMV-seronegative. The chain is built from TRBV5-6 and TRBJ2-1; D uncertain. CDR3 protein: CASSLERNEQFF. The DNA for the CDR3 is TGTGCCAGCAGCTTGGAGCGAAATGAGCAGTTCTTC.